Listed below are T cell receptor beta chains from one sample, sequenced in a study of cytomegalovirus exposure and HLA in healthy donors. The table came from immunoSEQ multiplex PCR; TCRdb's copy has only in-frame clones and leaves some out. This sample has about 240,000 clones, with around four fifths found just once. The source material was PBMCs. The receptors originated from a boy between 10 and 17 years old in good health and CMV-seronegative. CDR3s leave out the opening cysteine and the closing phenylalanine or tryptophan.

v_gene	j_gene	CDR3aa
TRBV9	TRBJ1-2	ASTPIQKTSYGYT
TRBV6-5	TRBJ1-1	ASSYGGTEAF
TRBV5-4	TRBJ2-7	ASSAGTSGVNEQY
TRBV6-4	TRBJ2-3	ASSDSQGGGVLDTQY
TRBV11-3	TRBJ2-7	ASSPQLRQGGEQY
TRBV7-8	TRBJ1-1	ASRLSGQGSTEAF
TRBV5-4	TRBJ2-7	ASSYGGRAREQY
TRBV28	TRBJ1-5	ASSAGTGHQPQH
TRBV2	TRBJ2-6	ASFRDRVSGANVLT
TRBV6-6	TRBJ2-6	AVPGSGANVLT
TRBV7-9	TRBJ2-2	ASSQAISGRWTGELF
TRBV11-3	TRBJ1-1	ASSDTPSGWAEAF
TRBV7-9	TRBJ1-2	ASSKEAGTEDRARYT
TRBV19	TRBJ1-6	ASSIVSVNYNSPLH
TRBV7-6	TRBJ1-1	ASSLMPLLDSMNTEAF
TRBV21-1	TRBJ1-6	ASSTGGHWEGLH
TRBV27	TRBJ2-7	ASSFWQGSYEQY
TRBV10-1	TRBJ2-3	ASSEGGRSTDTQY
TRBV7-9	TRBJ1-2	ASSLAGTGLYGYT
TRBV11-2	TRBJ2-5	ASSFSGQGETQY
TRBV19	TRBJ2-5	ASSSGGNQETQY
TRBV5-1	TRBJ2-1	ASSLAVGTSGYNEQF
TRBV7-6	TRBJ1-3	ASSLEPQGRNTIY
TRBV2	TRBJ1-2	ASTLGQALFGGYGYT
TRBV10-3	TRBJ2-3	AISESRTSADTQY
TRBV10-1	TRBJ2-2	ASSAASGSFRAGELF
TRBV27	TRBJ2-3	ASSLPGTGLSTDTQY
TRBV2	TRBJ2-7	ASRAGTGGYEQY
TRBV5-1	TRBJ2-3	ASSSRTSGGLDTQY
TRBV4-1	TRBJ2-3	ASSDQNRGGTDTQY
TRBV19	TRBJ2-1	ASSTFYSYNEQF
TRBV6-1	TRBJ1-1	ASSENRGTEAF
TRBV5-1	TRBJ2-1	ASSFHMPGTGVYNEQF
TRBV5-4	TRBJ2-7	ASSQRVGGPYEQY
TRBV18	TRBJ2-2	ASSQGTSDVTGELF
TRBV5-5	TRBJ1-5	ASSYWTGRDQPQH
TRBV5-1	TRBJ2-1	ASSNPAGGDEQF
TRBV6-4	TRBJ2-1	ASSDWRARKDEQF
TRBV2	TRBJ1-1	ASSEGGRDTEAF
TRBV10-2	TRBJ1-1	ASRGQGFDTEAF
TRBV2	TRBJ1-2	ASSKDRVSGYT
TRBV6-5	TRBJ1-1	ASSQTRGIGTEAF
TRBV30	TRBJ1-1	AWRQGRTVEAF
TRBV5-1	TRBJ2-3	ASSAWGESTDTQY
TRBV19	TRBJ1-5	ASSRRQSSNQPQH
TRBV6-1	TRBJ2-7	ASSERLAGVTSYEQY
TRBV6-6	TRBJ1-2	ASSYTGRSDYGYT
TRBV6-5	TRBJ1-1	ASIDSVKNTEAF
TRBV6-5	TRBJ1-2	ASSYSSVSYGYT
TRBV10-2	TRBJ2-5	ASSGDRGFRETQY
TRBV5-1	TRBJ2-6	ASSLRLAGVTSGANVLT